The 5 T cell receptor beta chains presented below share a single source sample, sequenced in a study of cytomegalovirus exposure and HLA in healthy donors. The PCR used 60 Vbeta and 13 Jbeta primers. Assay used: immunoSEQ multiplex PCR; TCRdb lists only in-frame clones, some missing. This sample has around 80,000 clones, with approximately 79% found just once. Sequenced material: PBMCs. The receptors stem from a female donor in good health and CMV-seronegative.

The CDR3 DNA reads as TGTGCCAGCAGCTTGGTAGTTGCTAGCGGGAAGGGCTACGAGCAGTACTTC. It specifies CASSLVVASGKGYEQYF. J is TRBJ2-7 and V is TRBV5-4; 9 bases are shared with TRBD2. The CDR3 totals 17 residues. Germline assignment: CDR1 SGHNT and CDR2 YYREEE (reference sequence). J was trimmed by 3 bases and V by 0 bases; bases with no gene match: 10.

Comments on this clone: Sequence at one end of the junction differs from germline and may be a read error. The chain combines TRBV2 with TRBJ2-7, with 7 bases fitting TRBD1. Germline CDR1 reads SNHLY; CDR2 reads FYNNEI. CDR3 length: 15 residues. The CDR3 coding sequence is TGTGCCAGCAGCGAAGGACAGGCGATAACCTACGAGCAGTACTTC. It encodes CASSEGQAITYEQYF.

V gene TRBV19 combines with J gene TRBJ1-2; perhaps TRBD1 as D (6 bases). V lost 4 bases and J 3 bases, leaving 12 bases between the germline ends. CDR3 length equals 14 residues. CDR1 LNHDA and CDR2 SQIVND come from the germline V gene (reference sequence). The CDR3 spells CASSSVQGDYGYTF. The DNA of the CDR3 is TGTGCCAGTAGTAGCGTACAGGGCGACTATGGCTACACCTTC.

The gene calls are TRBV13 and TRBJ2-7, with 7 bases lining up with TRBD1. The junction had 2 bases not matched to a gene; V was cut back by 1 base and J by 2 bases. This CDR3 has 14 residues. Per germline, CDR1 PRHDT and CDR2 FYEKMQ (reference sequence). CDR3 DNA sequence: TGTGCCAGCAGCTTAGCGAGGGGGCCCTACGAGCAGTACTTC. Its protein product is CASSLARGPYEQYF.

CDR3: CASSYEAGLSYEQYF. CDR3 bases: TGTGCCAGCAGTTACGAAGCGGGTCTCTCCTACGAGCAGTACTTC. This rearrangement joins TRBV6-5 to TRBJ2-7; weak D call: TRBD2 (6 bases). V was cut by 2 bases and J by 0 bases, with 11 bases left in between. CDR3 length equals 15 residues. CDR1 and CDR2 from the germline V gene are MNHEY and SVGAGI.